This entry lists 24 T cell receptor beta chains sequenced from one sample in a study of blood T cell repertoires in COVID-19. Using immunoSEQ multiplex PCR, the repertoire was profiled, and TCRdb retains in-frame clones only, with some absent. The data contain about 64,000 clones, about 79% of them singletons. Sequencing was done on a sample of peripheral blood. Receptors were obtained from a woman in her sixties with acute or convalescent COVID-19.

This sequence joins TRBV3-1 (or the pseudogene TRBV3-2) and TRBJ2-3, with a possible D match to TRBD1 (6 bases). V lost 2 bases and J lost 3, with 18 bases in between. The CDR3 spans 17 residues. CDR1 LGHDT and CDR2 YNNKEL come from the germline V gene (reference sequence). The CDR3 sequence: CASSQPHRDVLTDTQYF. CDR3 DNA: TGTGCCAGCAGCCAACCCCACAGGGATGTATTGACAGATACGCAGTATTTT.

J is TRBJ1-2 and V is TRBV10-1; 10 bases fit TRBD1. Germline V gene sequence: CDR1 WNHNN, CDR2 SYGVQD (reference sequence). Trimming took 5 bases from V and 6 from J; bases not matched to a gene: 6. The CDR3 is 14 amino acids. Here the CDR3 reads CASSPDRGAHGYTF. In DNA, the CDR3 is TGCGCCAGCAGTCCGGACAGGGGGGCCCATGGCTACACCTTC.

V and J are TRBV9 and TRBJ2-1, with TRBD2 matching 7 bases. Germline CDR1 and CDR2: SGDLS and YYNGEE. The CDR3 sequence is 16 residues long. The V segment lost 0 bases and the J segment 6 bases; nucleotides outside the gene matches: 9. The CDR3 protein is CASSVVGAGQPNEQFF. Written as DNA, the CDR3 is TGTGCCAGCAGCGTAGTAGGAGCGGGGCAACCCAATGAGCAGTTCTTC.

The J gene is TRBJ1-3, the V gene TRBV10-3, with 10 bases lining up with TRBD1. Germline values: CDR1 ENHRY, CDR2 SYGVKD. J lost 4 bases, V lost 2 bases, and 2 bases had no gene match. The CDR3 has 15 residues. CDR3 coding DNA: TGTGCCATCAGTGAGCGACAGGGGGCGGGAAACACCATATATTTT. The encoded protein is CAISERQGAGNTIYF.

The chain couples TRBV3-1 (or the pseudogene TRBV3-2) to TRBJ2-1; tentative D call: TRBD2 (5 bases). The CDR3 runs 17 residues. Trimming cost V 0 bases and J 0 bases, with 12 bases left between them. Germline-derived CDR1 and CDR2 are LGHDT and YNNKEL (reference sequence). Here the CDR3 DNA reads TGTGCCAGCAGCCAAGAAGTAGCGCTCAGCTCCTACAATGAGCAGTTCTTC. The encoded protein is CASSQEVALSSYNEQFF.

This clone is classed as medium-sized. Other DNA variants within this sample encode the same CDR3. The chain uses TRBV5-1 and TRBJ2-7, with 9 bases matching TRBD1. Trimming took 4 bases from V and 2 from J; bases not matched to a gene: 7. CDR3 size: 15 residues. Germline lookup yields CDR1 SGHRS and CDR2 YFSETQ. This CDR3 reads CASSPGGTGTYEQYF. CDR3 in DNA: TGCGCCAGCAGCCCAGGGGGGACAGGGACCTACGAGCAGTACTTC.

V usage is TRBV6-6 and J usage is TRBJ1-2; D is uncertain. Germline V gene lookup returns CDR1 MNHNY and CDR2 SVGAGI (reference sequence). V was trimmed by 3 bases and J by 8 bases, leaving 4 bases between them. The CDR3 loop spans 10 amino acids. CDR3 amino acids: CASSYQGYTF. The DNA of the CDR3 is TGTGCCAGCAGTTATCAGGGCTACACCTTC.

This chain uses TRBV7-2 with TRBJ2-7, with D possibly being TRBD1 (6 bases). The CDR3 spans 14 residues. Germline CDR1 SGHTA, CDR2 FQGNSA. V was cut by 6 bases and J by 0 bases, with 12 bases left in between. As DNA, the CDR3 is TGTGCCAGCAGTGACAGGCGCTACTCCTACGAGCAGTACTTC. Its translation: CASSDRRYSYEQYF.

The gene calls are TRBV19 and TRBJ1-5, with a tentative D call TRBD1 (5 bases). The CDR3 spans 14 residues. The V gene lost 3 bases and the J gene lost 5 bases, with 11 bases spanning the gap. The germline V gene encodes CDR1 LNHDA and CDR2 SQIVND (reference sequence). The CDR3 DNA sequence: TGTGCCAGTAGTATTGAGGACATAGATCAGCCCCAGCATTTT. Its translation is CASSIEDIDQPQHF.

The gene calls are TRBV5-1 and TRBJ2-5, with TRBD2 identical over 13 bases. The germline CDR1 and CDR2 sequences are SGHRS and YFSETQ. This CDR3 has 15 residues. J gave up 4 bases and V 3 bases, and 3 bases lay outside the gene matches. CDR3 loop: CASSSGLAGTETQYF. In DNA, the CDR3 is TGCGCCAGCAGCTCGGGACTAGCGGGGACAGAGACCCAGTACTTC.

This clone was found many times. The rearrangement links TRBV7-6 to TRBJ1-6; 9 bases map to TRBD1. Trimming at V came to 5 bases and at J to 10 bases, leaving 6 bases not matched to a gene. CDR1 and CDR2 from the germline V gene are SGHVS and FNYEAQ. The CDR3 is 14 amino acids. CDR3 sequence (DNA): TGTGCCAGCAGCCTCAACAGGGGGCAATCACCCCTCCACTTT. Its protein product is CASSLNRGQSPLHF.

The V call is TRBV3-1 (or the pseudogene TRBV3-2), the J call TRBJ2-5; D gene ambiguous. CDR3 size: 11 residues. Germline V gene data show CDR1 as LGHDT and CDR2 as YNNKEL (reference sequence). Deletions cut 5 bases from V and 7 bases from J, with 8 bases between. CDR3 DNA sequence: TGTGCCAGCAGCAGTTCGGGGACCCAGTACTTC. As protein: CASSSSGTQYF.

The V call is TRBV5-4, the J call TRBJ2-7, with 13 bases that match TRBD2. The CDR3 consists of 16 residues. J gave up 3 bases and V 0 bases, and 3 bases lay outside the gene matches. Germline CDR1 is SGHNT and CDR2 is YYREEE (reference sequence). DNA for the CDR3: TGTGCCAGCAGCTTGGGTGGACTAGCGGGGGACTACGAGCAGTACTTC. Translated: CASSLGGLAGDYEQYF.

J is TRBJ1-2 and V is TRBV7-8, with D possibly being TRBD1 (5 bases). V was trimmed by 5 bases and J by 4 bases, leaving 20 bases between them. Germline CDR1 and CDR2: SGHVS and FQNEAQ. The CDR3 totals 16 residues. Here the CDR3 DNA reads TGTGCCAGCAGCCCCGACCGGGACTTTCCGCTCTATGGCTACACCTTC. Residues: CASSPDRDFPLYGYTF.

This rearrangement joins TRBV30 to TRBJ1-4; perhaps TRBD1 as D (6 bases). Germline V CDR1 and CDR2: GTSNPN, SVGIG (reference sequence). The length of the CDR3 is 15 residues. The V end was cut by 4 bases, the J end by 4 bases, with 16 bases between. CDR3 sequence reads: CAWNLAGGRNEKLFF. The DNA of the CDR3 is TGTGCCTGGAATCTAGCGGGGGGGCGTAATGAAAAACTGTTTTTT. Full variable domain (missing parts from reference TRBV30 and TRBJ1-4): SQTIHQWPATLVQPVGSPLSLECTVEGTSNPNLYWYRQAAGRGLQLLFYSVGIGQISSEVPQNLSASRPQDRQFILSSKKLLLSDSGFYLCAWNLAGGRNEKLFFGSGTQLSVL.

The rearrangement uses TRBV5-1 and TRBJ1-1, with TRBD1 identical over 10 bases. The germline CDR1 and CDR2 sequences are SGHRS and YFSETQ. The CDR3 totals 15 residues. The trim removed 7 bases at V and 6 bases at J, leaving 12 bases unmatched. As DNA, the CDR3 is TGCGCCAGCGACAGGACAGGGGGGTCCGGGGCTGAAGCTTTCTTT. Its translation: CASDRTGGSGAEAFF.

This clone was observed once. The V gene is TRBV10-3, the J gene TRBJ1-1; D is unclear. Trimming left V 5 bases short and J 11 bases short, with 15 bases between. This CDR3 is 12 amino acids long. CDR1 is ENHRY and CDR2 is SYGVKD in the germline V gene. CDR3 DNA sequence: TGTGCCATCAGTAAATCATCGGAGACGGCTTTCTTT. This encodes CAISKSSETAFF.

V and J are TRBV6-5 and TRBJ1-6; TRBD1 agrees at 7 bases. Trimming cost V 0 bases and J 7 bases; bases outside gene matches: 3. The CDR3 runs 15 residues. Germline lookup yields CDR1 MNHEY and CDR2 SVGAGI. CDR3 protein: CASSYSSGGNSPLHF. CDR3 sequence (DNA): TGTGCCAGCAGTTACTCTTCAGGGGGAAATTCACCCCTCCACTTT.

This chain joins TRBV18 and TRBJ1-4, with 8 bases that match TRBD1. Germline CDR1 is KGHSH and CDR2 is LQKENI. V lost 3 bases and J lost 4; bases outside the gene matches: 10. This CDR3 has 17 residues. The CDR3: CASSPAGGHNDNEKLFF. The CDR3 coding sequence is TGTGCCAGCTCACCGGCAGGGGGCCACAACGATAATGAAAAACTGTTTTTT.

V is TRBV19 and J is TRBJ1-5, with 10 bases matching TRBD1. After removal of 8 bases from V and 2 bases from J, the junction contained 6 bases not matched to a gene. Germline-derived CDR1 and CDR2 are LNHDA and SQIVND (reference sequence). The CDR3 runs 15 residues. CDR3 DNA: TGTGCCAGTCGCCGGGGGACAGGGGGCAATCAGCCCCAGCATTTT. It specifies CASRRGTGGNQPQHF.

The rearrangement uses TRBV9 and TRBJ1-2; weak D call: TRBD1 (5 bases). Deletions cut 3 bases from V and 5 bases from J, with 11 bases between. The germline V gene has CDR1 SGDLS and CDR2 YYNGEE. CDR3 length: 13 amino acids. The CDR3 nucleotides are TGTGCCAGCAGCGCCACGGGGGTTTATGGCTACACCTTC. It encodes CASSATGVYGYTF.

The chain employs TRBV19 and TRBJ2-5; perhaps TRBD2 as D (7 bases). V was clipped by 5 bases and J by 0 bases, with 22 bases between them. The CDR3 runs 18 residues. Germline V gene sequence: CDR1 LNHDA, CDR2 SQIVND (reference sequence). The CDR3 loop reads CASSGVFLAGAYQETQYF. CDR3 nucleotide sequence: TGTGCCAGTAGTGGGGTGTTTCTCGCGGGGGCGTACCAAGAGACCCAGTACTTC.

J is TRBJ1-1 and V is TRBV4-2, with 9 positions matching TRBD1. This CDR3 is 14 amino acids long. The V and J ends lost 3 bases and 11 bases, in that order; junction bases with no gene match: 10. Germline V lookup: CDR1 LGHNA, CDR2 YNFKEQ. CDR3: CASSQPFGDREAFF. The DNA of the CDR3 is TGTGCCAGCAGCCAGCCCTTCGGGGACAGGGAGGCTTTCTTT.

CDR3 sequence reads: CASSSGPRRSYTF. CDR3 DNA: TGTGCCAGCAGTTCAGGGCCTCGGCGGAGCTACACCTTC. The chain uses TRBV6-2 or TRBV6-3 and TRBJ1-2; TRBD1 might be the D (5 bases). Germline V lookup: CDR1 MNHEY, CDR2 SVGEGT. This CDR3 contains 13 residues. V dropped 4 bases and J dropped 9 bases, with 15 bases sitting between them.